This T cell receptor (beta chain) was found in a study of T cell responses to AZD1222 COVID-19 vaccine (dated by TCRdb to 2020 to 2022). Background for the entire study: A total of 233 trial participants underwent TCR sequencing, of whom 207 received two doses of AZD1222 and about 25 received two doses of the MenACWY control vaccine. Trial participants were enrolled into age subgroups of 18-55, 56-69 and 70-plus years, which contained approximately 150, 28 and 58 TCR-sequenced participants, respectively.

CDR1 LNHNV and CDR2 YYDKDF were looked up in the germline V gene (reference sequence). The CDR3 has 12 amino acids, counting the end cysteine and phenylalanine. Solely the CDR3 DNA is kept, with 36 bases framed from the first base. V drops 2 bases and J drops 3 bases, leaving 5 bases in between. Points the paper makes about the study in general: Reportedly, almost half of the unique spike-specific TCRs recognized epitopes lying outside the regions that are mutated in the B.1.351 and B.1.1.7 variants. In the small 56-69-year group, the increase in depth fell short of significance, most likely because of low power. Participants were mostly white British, with more females than males. The authors suggested clonal diversity may have been underestimated. The whole spike protein was spanned by vaccine-associated CD4 TCRs, and dominant responses were seen in regions 160-218 and 743-854. Because no day 14 peak-response samples were available, repertoires were characterized only after the peak T cell response. A significant rise in spike-specific TCR breadth and depth was observed after two AZD1222 doses relative to day 0 and relative to MenACWY recipients. Conclusions about previously exposed vaccinees are limited because only six or seven AZD1222 recipients were SARS-CoV-2 seropositive at baseline.

Interpreted using the paper, the time point label stands for: about 28 days (+/-7) after the second vaccine dose. AZD1222 recipients whose second dose came at about 4 weeks and those whose second dose came at about 12 weeks were combined into one group, since spike-specific TCR depth and breadth did not differ between the two schedules. Vaccinee samples were obtained from the UK trials COV001 and COV002, which included a single-blind randomized controlled phase 2/3 trial of AZD1222 (ChAdOx1 nCoV-19) in healthy adults. For TCRbeta chain sequencing, PBMC samples from trial participants were taken at day 0 and at day 28 after the second dose. The CDR3 regions of human TCRbeta chains were analyzed by immunosequencing. Per the original workflow: Repertoire TCRs were matched against a reference library of SARS-CoV-2-specific TCRs generated with the MIRA antigen-specificity platform. Breadth was defined as the fraction of unique TCRs that were SARS-CoV-2-associated. Depth was defined as the fraction of total T cells that were SARS-CoV-2-associated. Using the MIRA data, each spike-specific TCR was assigned both to the spike region to which the TCR was reactive and to a CD4 or CD8 class. Log10-transformed breadth and depth values were compared by one-way ANOVA with Sidak's multiple comparisons tests. The immuneACCESS repertoire file appears here via TCRdb, limited to in-frame rearrangements. These files lack a portion of the clones; in checked studies, under half of the deficit traces to unresolved V genes, and the cause of the others is not known. V, J and clone size are taken as reported in that table, and D and trimming were inferred from the DNA itself. For this sample the table gives roughly 99,000 clones, of which about nine tenths were detected only once. Roughly 8.9% of the sample is held by the ten biggest clonotypes.

As regards this clone: Its antigen is still unknown. No per-base quality is available; no much larger clone lies one base away.

The receptor comes from an adult who received the AZD1222 COVID-19 vaccine. The sequencing used peripheral blood, collected 28 days after the second AZD1222 dose. This sequence uses TRBV15 and TRBJ2-7; the D gene cannot be named for sure. The sequence in DNA is TGTGCCACCAGCAGAAGTTTCTACGAGCAGTACTTC. This codes for CATSRSFYEQYF.